The TCR beta chain under discussion was sequenced for a study of response to subunit inactivated influenza vaccine. V was cut by 3 bases and J by 4 bases, with 12 bases left in between. This CDR3 has 14 residues. Germline CDR1 MDHEN, CDR2 SYDVKM. TCRdb re-analysed the RT-PCR reads in MiXCR, keeping a single row per CDR3 protein. The sample contains fewer than 600,000 distinct CDR3 sequences, approximately 7.8% of which appear only once. Study findings and constraints: Few new T cells, the authors suggested, are recruited by each seasonal influenza vaccination.

With regard to this clonotype: The antigen remains unidentified.

The sequence came from a man between 50 and 75 years old who received an inactivated influenza vaccine. The chain links TRBV28 to TRBJ1-1; tentative D call: TRBD1 (5 bases). Source: PBMCs from blood, taken roughly 24 months after vaccination. The DNA of the CDR3 is TGTGCCAGCAGTTTCAGGGCTTCAAGCACTGAAGCTTTCTTT. As protein: CASSFRASSTEAFF.